The 12 T cell receptor beta chains presented below share a single source sample, sequenced in a study of T-cell reconstitution after alpha-beta-depleted transplantation in children. Library preparation (for TCRbeta) was performed with unique molecular identifiers. In TCRdb, the PCR reads were re-called with MiXCR into one record per CDR3 protein. This sample yields about 610,000 distinct CDR3 sequences, of which over 9.5% are seen a single time; about 4.3% belongs to the top ten. Material: PBMCs from the stem cell graft donor, obtained from the stem cell graft. The receptors stem from a human donor who donated a stem cell graft to a child with acute myeloid leukemia.

This clonotype has just a few counts. The chain has TRBV24-1 and TRBJ1-2; D possibly corresponds to TRBD1 (6 bases). The CDR3 is made up of 17 amino acids. Germline V lookup: CDR1 KGHDR, CDR2 SFDVKD. Trimming cost V 2 bases and J 6 bases, with 21 bases left between them. The CDR3: CATSDSGTSVFSDGYTF. In DNA form, the CDR3 reads TGTGCCACCAGTGATTCCGGGACATCGGTATTCTCGGATGGCTACACCTTC.

This chain uses TRBV5-1 with TRBJ2-7; 7 nucleotides align to TRBD1. The CDR3 has 15 amino acids. V was clipped by 0 bases and J by 5 bases; unmatched bases: 8. The germline CDR1 and CDR2 sequences are SGHRS and YFSETQ. For the CDR3, the DNA is TGCGCCAGCAGCTTGGAAGGCGGACAGGTCAACGAGCAGTACTTC. Translation: CASSLEGGQVNEQYF.

CDR3 in amino acids: CASSFRGGDEQYF. In DNA form, the CDR3 reads TGTGCCAGCAGTTTCAGGGGTGGGGACGAGCAGTACTTC. The V call is TRBV12-3 or TRBV12-4, the J call TRBJ2-7; D might be TRBD1 (6 bases). The CDR3 consists of 13 residues. V lost 3 bases and J lost 5, with 11 bases in between.

This clonotype was observed many times. V usage is TRBV29-1 and J usage is TRBJ2-7; 10 bases line up with TRBD2. The junction had 5 bases not matched to a gene; V was cut back by 6 bases and J by 3 bases. Germline assignment: CDR1 SQVTM and CDR2 ANQGSEA. The CDR3 is 13 amino acids. CDR3 region: CSVEGTSDYEQYF. The CDR3 DNA is TGCAGCGTAGAGGGGACTAGCGACTACGAGCAGTACTTC.

This clonotype was seen repeatedly, ten times or more. The chain is built from TRBV11-1 and TRBJ2-1, with D possibly matching TRBD2 (6 bases). Germline assignment: CDR1 SGHAT and CDR2 FQDESV (reference sequence). Deletions cut 5 bases from V and 5 bases from J, with 13 bases between. There are 14 residues in the CDR3. The CDR3 region is CASSGRLVNNEQFF. Here the CDR3 DNA reads TGTGCCAGCAGCGGTCGACTAGTAAACAATGAGCAGTTCTTC.

The V gene is TRBV29-1, the J gene TRBJ2-7, with D possibly being TRBD2 (7 bases). Germline V gene data show CDR1 as SQVTM and CDR2 as ANQGSEA. CDR3 length: 14 residues. V gave up 7 bases and J gave up 2 bases, with 18 bases separating them. CDR3 DNA sequence: TGCAGCGCCCCTGGGAGGGGGGAAACCTACGAGCAGTACTTC. Translation gives CSAPGRGETYEQYF.

This clonotype was seen a handful of times. The chain employs TRBV9 and TRBJ2-1, with 8 nucleotides matching TRBD2. From germline, CDR1 is SGDLS and CDR2 YYNGEE. CDR3 length: 15 residues. With V trimmed by 6 bases and J by 0 bases, 5 bases remained unmatched. For the CDR3, the DNA is TGTGCCAGCACCACGGGGGGGGGCTCCTACAATGAGCAGTTCTTC. Translating it yields CASTTGGGSYNEQFF. Supplemented by reference TRBV9 and TRBJ2-1, the full variable domain reads DSGVTQTPKHLITATGQRVTLRCSPRSGDLSVYWYQQSLDQGLQFLIQYYNGEERAKGNILERFSAQQFPDLHSELNLSSLELGDSALYFCASTTGGGSYNEQFFGPGTRLTVL.

This clonotype has ten or more counts. The rearrangement uses TRBV12-1 and TRBJ2-1. TRBV12-1 is assigned pseudogene status. The CDR3 totals 13 residues. This chain's CDR3 is CASSLLIYNEQFF. Written as DNA, the CDR3 is TGTGCCAGCAGTCTCCTAATCTACAATGAGCAGTTCTTC.

This chain links TRBV28 with TRBJ2-7; D remains unclear. Germline V gene sequence: CDR1 MDHEN, CDR2 SYDVKM. Trimming left V 4 bases short and J 6 bases short, with 10 bases between. CDR3 length: 12 residues. The CDR3 protein is CASSSITAEQYF. CDR3 DNA: TGTGCCAGCAGTTCCATCACCGCCGAGCAGTACTTC.

The table lists this clonotype with many counts. The chain uses TRBV7-8 and TRBJ1-1, with D tentatively TRBD1 (5 bases). Germline V gene data show CDR1 as SGHVS and CDR2 as FQNEAQ. This CDR3 comprises 15 residues. Trimming removed 1 base at V and 1 base at J, with 10 bases between. The CDR3 DNA sequence: TGTGCCAGCAGCTTAGATGTTAGGGGGAACACTGAAGCTTTCTTT. It yields the protein CASSLDVRGNTEAFF.

This clonotype was seen only a few times. For the CDR3, the DNA is TGTGCCAGCAGCCGCCAGGACAGCCAAAATGAAAAACTGTTTTTT. This sequence encodes CASSRQDSQNEKLFF. The V gene is TRBV5-5, the J gene TRBJ1-4, with D possibly being TRBD1 (6 bases). V was trimmed by 4 bases and J by 5 bases, leaving 15 bases between them. This CDR3 contains 15 residues. Per the germline V gene, CDR1 is SGHKS and CDR2 is YYEKEE (reference sequence). The entire variable domain, with the rest obtained from reference TRBV5-5 and TRBJ1-4, is as follows: DAGVTQSPTHLIKTRGQQVTLRCSPISGHKSVSWYQQVLGQGPQFIFQYYEKEERGRGNFPDRFSARQFPNYSSELNVNALLLGDSALYLCASSRQDSQNEKLFFGSGTQLSVL.

V is TRBV7-2 and J is TRBJ2-4; TRBD1 matches 9 bases. J lost 1 base, V lost 5 bases, and 9 bases had no gene match. The CDR3 is 17 residues long. The germline CDR1 and CDR2 sequences are SGHTA and FQGNSA. CDR3 DNA: TGTGCCAGCAGCGCCAGCACAGGGGGCGCCGCCAAAAACATTCAGTACTTC. This translates into CASSASTGGAAKNIQYF. The variable domain in full, completed from reference TRBV7-2 and TRBJ2-4, reads GAGVSQSPSNKVTEKGKDVELRCDPISGHTALYWYRQSLGQGLEFLIYFQGNSAPDKSGLPSDRFSAERTGGSVSTLTIQRTQQEDSAVYLCASSASTGGAAKNIQYFGAGTRLSVL.